What follows describes a single T cell receptor (beta chain). Only in-frame clones appear in the TCRdb table, and some are missing; sequencing was by immunoSEQ multiplex PCR. Found here are over 60,000 clones, about 90% of them singletons; the top ten hold approximately 0.49%. Deletions cut 3 bases from V and 3 bases from J, with 9 bases between. The CDR3 contains 13 residues. Germline loops: CDR1 LNHDA, CDR2 SQIVND (reference sequence). This specimen comes from a study of blood T cell repertoires in COVID-19. Study as a whole: Donors in the United States, Italy and Spain gave samples during acute or convalescent COVID-19. From T cells, B-cell-depleted T cells, or PBMCs came the material, which was cDNA or gDNA.

Seattle patients were enrolled while actively infected and followed longitudinally. The receptor comes from a man over 45 with COVID-19, enrolled during active disease. This rearrangement joins TRBV19 to TRBJ2-7; D is unresolved. Input material: peripheral blood. The CDR3 loop is CASSIPGVYEQYF. CDR3 DNA sequence: TGTGCCAGTAGTATTCCCGGAGTCTACGAGCAGTACTTC.